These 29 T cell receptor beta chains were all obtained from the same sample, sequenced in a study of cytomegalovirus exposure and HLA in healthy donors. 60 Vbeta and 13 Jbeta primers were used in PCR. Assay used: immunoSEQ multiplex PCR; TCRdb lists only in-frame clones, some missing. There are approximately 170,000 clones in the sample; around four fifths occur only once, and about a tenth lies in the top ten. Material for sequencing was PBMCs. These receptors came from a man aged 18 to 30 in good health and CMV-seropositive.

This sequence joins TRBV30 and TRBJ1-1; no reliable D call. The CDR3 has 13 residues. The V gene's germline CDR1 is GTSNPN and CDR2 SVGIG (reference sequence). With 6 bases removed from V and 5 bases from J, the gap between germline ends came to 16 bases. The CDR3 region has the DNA TGTGCCTGCCGAGGCTTCCGAGGTACTGAAGCTTTCTTT. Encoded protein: CACRGFRGTEAFF.

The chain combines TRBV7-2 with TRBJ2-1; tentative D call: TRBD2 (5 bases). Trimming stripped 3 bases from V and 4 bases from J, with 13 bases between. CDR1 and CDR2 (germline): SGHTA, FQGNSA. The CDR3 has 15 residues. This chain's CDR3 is CASSFTREPYNEQFF. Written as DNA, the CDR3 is TGTGCCAGCAGCTTTACACGGGAACCGTACAATGAGCAGTTCTTC.

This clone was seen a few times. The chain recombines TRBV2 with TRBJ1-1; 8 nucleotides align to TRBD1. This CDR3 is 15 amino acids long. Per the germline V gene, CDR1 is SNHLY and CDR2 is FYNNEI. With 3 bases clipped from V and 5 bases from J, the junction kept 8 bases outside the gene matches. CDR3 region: CASSEGQGAWTEAFF. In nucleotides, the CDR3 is TGTGCCAGCAGTGAGGGGCAGGGGGCCTGGACTGAAGCTTTCTTT.

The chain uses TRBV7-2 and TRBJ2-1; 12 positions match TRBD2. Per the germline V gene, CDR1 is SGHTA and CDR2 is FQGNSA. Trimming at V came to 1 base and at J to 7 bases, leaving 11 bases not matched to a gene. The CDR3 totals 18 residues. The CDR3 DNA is TGTGCCAGCAGCTTAGTACAATTGACTAGCGGGAGTAAGAATGAGCAGTTCTTC. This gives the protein CASSLVQLTSGSKNEQFF. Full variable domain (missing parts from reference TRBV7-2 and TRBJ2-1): GAGVSQSPSNKVTEKGKDVELRCDPISGHTALYWYRQSLGQGLEFLIYFQGNSAPDKSGLPSDRFSAERTGGSVSTLTIQRTQQEDSAVYLCASSLVQLTSGSKNEQFFGPGTRLTVL.

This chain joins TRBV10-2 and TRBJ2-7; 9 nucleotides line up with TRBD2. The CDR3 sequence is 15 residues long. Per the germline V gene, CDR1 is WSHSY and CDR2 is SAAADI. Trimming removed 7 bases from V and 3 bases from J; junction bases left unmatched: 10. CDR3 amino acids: CASTILAGPNYEQYF. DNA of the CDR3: TGCGCCAGCACGATCCTAGCGGGGCCGAACTACGAGCAGTACTTC.

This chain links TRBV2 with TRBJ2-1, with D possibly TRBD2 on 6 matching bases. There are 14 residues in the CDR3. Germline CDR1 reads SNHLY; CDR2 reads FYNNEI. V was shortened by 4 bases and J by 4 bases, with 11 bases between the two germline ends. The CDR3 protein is CASSGGGGYNEQFF. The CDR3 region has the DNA TGTGCCAGCAGTGGGGGTGGGGGGTACAATGAGCAGTTCTTC.

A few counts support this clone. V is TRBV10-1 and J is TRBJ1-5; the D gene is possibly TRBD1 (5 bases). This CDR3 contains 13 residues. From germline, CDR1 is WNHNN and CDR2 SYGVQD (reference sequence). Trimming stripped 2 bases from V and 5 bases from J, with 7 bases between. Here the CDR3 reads CASSERGDQPQHF. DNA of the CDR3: TGCGCCAGCAGTGAGCGGGGGGATCAGCCCCAGCATTTT.

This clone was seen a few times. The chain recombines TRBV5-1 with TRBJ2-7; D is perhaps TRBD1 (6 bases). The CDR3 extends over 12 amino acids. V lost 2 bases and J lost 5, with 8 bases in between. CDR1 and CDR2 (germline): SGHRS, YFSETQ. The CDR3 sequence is CASSLQGHEQYF. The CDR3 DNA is TGCGCCAGCAGCTTACAGGGCCACGAGCAGTACTTC.

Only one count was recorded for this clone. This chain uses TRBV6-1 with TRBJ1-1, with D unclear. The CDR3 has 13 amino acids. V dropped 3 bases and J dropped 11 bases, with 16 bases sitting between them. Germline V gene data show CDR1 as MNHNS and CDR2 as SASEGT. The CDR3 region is CASSEFGRTGAFF. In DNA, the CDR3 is TGTGCCAGCAGTGAGTTCGGGCGGACTGGGGCTTTCTTT.

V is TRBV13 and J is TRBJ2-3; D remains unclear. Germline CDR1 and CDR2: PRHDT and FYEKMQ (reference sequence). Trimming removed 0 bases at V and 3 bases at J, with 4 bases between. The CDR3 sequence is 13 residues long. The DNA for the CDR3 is TGTGCCAGCAGCTTAGGCCGGACAGATACGCAGTATTTT. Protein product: CASSLGRTDTQYF.

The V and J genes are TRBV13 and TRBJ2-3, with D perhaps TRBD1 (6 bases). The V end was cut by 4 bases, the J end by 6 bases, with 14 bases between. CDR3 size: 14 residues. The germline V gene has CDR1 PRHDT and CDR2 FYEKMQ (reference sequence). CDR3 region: CASSSRGGGDTQYF. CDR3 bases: TGTGCCAGCAGCTCTAGAGGGGGTGGTGATACGCAGTATTTT.

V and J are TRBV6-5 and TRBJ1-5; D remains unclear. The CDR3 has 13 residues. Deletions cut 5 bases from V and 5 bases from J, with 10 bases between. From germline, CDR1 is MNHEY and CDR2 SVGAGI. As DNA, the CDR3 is TGTGCCAGCAGTCAACGCGGGTATCAGCCCCAGCATTTT. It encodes CASSQRGYQPQHF.

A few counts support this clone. The CDR3 DNA sequence: TGTGCCAGCAGTTTGGACCTAGCGGGAGGTCCCGAGCAGTACTTC. Amino acid sequence: CASSLDLAGGPEQYF. The chain employs TRBV13 and TRBJ2-7; 11 bases agree with TRBD2. The V gene's germline CDR1 is PRHDT and CDR2 FYEKMQ (reference sequence). V lost 6 bases and J lost 6; bases outside the gene matches: 10. CDR3 length: 15 residues.

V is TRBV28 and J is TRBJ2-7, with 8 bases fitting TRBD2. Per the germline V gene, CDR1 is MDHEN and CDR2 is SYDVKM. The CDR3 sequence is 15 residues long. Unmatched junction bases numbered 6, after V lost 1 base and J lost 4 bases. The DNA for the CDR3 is TGTGCCAGCAGTTTATCTGCTAGCGGGCCTTACGAGCAGTACTTC. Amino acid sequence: CASSLSASGPYEQYF.

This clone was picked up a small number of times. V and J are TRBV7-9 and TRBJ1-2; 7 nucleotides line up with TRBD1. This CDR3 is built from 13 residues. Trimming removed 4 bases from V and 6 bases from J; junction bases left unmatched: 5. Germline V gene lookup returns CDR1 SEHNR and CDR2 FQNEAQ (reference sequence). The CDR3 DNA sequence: TGTGCCAGCAGCTCGGGACAGACGAATGGCTACACCTTC. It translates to CASSSGQTNGYTF. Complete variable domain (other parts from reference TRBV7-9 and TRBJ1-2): DTGVSQNPRHKITKRGQNVTFRCDPISEHNRLYWYRQTLGQGPEFLTYFQNEAQLEKSRLLSDRFSAERPKGSFSTLEIQRTEQGDSAMYLCASSSGQTNGYTFGSGTRLTVV.

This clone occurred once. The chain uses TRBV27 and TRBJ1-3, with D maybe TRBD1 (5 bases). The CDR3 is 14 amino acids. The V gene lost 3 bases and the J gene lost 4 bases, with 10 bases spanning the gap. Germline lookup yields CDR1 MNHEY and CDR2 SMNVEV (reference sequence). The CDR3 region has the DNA TGTGCCAGCAGTTTCAAAGGGGTCGGAAACACCATATATTTT. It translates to CASSFKGVGNTIYF.

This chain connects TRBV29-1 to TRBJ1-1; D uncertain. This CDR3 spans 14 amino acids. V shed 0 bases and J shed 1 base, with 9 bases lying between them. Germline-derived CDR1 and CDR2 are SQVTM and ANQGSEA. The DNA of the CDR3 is TGCAGCGTTGAAGAACAGCCCGAGAACACTGAAGCTTTCTTT. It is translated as CSVEEQPENTEAFF. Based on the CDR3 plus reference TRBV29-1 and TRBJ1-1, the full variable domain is SAVISQKPSRDICQRGTSLTIQCQVDSQVTMMFWYRQQPGQSLTLIATANQGSEATYESGFVIDKFPISRPNLTFSTLTVSNMSPEDSSIYLCSVEEQPENTEAFFGQGTRLTVV.

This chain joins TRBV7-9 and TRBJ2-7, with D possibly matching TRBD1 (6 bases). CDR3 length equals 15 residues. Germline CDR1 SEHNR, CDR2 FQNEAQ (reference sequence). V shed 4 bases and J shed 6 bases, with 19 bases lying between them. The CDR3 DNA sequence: TGTGCCAGCAGCTACGACAGGTCCTTGAAAGGCGAGCAGTACTTC. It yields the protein CASSYDRSLKGEQYF.

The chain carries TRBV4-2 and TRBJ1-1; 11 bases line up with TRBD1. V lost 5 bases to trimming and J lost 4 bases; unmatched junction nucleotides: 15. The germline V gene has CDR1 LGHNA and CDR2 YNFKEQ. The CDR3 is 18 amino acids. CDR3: CASSAKIGQGAGVTEAFF. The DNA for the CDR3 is TGTGCCAGCAGCGCCAAGATTGGACAGGGGGCGGGGGTCACTGAAGCTTTCTTT.

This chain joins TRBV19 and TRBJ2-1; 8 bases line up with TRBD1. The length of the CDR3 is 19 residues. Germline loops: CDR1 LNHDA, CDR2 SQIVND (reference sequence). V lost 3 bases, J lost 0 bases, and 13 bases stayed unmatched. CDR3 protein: CASSMGLIRGPSSYNEQFF. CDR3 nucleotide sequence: TGTGCCAGTAGTATGGGGCTAATCAGGGGGCCGAGCTCCTACAATGAGCAGTTCTTC.

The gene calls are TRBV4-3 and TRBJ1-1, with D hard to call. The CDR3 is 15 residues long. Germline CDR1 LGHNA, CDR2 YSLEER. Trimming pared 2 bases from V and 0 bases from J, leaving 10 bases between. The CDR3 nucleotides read TGCGCCAGCAGCCAATTGAGGGCTCTGAACACTGAAGCTTTCTTT. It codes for CASSQLRALNTEAFF.

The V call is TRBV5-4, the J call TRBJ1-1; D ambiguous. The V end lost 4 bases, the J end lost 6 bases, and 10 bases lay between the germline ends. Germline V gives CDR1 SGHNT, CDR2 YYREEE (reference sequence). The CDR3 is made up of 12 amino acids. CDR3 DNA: TGTGCCAGCAGCCTATTCGCTGCTGAAGCTTTCTTT. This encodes CASSLFAAEAFF. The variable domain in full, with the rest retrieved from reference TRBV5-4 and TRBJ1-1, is ETGVTQSPTHLIKTRGQQVTLRCSSQSGHNTVSWYQQALGQGPQFIFQYYREEENGRGNFPPRFSGLQFPNYSSELNVNALELDDSALYLCASSLFAAEAFFGQGTRLTVV.

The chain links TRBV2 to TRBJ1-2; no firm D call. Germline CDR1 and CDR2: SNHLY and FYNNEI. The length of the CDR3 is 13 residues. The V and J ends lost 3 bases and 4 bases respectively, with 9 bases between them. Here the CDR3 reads CASSDLRSYGYTF. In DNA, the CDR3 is TGTGCCAGCAGTGATCTGAGGAGCTATGGCTACACCTTC.

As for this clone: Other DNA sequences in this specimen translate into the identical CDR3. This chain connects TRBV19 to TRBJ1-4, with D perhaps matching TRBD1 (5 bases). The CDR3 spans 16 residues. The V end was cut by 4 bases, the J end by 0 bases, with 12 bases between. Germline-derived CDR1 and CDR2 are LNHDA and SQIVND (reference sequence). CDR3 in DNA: TGTGCCAGTAGTACCCGGACATTCGCAACTAATGAAAAACTGTTTTTT. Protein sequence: CASSTRTFATNEKLFF.

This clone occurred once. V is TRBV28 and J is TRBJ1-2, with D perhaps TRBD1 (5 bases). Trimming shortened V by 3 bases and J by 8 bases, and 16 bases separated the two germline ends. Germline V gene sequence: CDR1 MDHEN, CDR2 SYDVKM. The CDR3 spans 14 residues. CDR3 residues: CASSFLQGRGGYTF. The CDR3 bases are TGTGCCAGCAGTTTCCTACAAGGGAGGGGAGGCTACACCTTC.

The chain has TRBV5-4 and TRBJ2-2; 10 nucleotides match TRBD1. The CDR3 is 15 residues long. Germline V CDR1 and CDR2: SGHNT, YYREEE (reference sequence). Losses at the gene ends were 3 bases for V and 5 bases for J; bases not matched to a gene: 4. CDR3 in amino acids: CASSSRDRGTGELFF. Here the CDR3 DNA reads TGTGCCAGCAGCTCCCGGGACAGGGGAACCGGGGAGCTGTTTTTT.

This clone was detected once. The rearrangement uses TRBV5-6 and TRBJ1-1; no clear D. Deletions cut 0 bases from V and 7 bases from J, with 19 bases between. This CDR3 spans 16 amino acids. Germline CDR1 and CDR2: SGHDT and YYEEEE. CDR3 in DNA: TGTGCCAGCAGCTTGGTTAGAGGGAGGGTCTCGAATGAAGCTTTCTTT. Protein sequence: CASSLVRGRVSNEAFF.

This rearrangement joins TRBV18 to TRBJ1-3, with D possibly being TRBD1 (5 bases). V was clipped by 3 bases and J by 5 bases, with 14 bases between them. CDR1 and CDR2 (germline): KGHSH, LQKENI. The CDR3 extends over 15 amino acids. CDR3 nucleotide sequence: TGTGCCAGCTCACCGAGGAGGGGAGATCGAAACACCATATATTTT. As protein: CASSPRRGDRNTIYF.

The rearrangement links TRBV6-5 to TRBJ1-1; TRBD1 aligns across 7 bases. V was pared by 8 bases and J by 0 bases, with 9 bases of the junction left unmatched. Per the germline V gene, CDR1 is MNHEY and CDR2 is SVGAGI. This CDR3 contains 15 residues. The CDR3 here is CASGELTGLNTEAFF. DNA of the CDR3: TGTGCCAGCGGGGAACTGACAGGGTTGAACACTGAAGCTTTCTTT.